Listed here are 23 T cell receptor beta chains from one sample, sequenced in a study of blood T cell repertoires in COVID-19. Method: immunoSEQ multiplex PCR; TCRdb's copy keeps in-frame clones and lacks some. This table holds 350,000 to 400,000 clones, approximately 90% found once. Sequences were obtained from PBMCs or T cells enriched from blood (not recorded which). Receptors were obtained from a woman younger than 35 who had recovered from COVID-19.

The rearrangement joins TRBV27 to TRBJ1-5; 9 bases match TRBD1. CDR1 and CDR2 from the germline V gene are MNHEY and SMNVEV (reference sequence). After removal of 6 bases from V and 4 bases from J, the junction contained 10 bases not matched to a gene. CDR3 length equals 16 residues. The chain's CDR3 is CASRIAGQGVNQPQHF. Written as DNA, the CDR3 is TGTGCCAGCAGGATTGCGGGACAGGGAGTGAATCAGCCCCAGCATTTT.

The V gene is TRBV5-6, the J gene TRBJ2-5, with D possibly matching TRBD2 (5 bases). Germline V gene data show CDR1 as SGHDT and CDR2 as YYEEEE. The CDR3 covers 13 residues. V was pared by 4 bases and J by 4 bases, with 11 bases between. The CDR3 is CASSTAAGETQYF. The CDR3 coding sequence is TGTGCCAGCAGCACCGCGGCGGGAGAGACCCAGTACTTC.

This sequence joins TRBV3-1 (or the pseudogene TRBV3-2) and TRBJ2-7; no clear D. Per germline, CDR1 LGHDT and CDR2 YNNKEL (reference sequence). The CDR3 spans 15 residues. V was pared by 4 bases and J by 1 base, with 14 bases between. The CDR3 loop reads CASSPAQASSYEQYF. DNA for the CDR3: TGTGCCAGCAGCCCCGCTCAAGCTAGTTCCTACGAGCAGTACTTC.

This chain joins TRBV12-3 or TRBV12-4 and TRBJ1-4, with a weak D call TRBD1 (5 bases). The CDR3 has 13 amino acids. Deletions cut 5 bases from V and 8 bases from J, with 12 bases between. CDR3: CASSPSRGEKLFF. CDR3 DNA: TGTGCCAGCAGTCCCTCTCGGGGGGAAAAACTGTTTTTT.

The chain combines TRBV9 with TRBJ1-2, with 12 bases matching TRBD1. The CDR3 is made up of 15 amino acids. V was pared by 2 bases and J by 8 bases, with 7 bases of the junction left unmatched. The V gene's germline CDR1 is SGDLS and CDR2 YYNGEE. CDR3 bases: TGTGCCAGCAGCGTTGGGACAGGGGGCCTAGGAGGCTACACCTTC. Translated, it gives CASSVGTGGLGGYTF.

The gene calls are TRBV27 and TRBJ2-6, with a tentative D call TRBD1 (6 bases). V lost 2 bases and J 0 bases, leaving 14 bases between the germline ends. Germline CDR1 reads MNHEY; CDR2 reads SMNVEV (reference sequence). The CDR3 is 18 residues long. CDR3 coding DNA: TGTGCCAGCAGTTTAACAGGGCCTCCTTTCTCTGGGGCCAACGTCCTGACTTTC. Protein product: CASSLTGPPFSGANVLTF.

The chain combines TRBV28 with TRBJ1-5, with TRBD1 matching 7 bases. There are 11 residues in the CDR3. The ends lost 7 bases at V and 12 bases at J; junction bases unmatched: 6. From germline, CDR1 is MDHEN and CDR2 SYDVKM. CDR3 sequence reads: CASTEWDSQHF. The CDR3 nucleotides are TGTGCCAGCACCGAATGGGACAGCCAGCATTTT. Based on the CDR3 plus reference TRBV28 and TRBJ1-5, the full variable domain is DVKVTQSSRYLVKRTGEKVFLECVQDMDHENMFWYRQDPGLGLRLIYFSYDVKMKEKGDIPEGYSVSREKKERFSLILESASTNQTSMYLCASTEWDSQHFGDGTRLSIL.

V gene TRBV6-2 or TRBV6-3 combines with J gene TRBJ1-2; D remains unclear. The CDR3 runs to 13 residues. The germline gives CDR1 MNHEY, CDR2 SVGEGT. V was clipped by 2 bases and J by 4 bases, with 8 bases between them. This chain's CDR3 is CASSYGHFYGYTF. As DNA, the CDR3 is TGTGCCAGCAGTTACGGGCATTTCTATGGCTACACCTTC.

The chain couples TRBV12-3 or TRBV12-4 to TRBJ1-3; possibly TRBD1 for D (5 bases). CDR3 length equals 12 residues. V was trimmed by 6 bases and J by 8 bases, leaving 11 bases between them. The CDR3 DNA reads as TGTGCCAGCAGCGACGACAGACACACCATATATTTT. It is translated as CASSDDRHTIYF.

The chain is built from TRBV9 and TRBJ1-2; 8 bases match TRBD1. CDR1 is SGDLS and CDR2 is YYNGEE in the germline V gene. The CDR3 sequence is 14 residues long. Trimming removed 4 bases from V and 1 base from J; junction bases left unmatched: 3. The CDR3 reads CASSQTGGNYGYTF. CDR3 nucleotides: TGTGCCAGCAGCCAAACAGGGGGTAACTATGGCTACACCTTC.

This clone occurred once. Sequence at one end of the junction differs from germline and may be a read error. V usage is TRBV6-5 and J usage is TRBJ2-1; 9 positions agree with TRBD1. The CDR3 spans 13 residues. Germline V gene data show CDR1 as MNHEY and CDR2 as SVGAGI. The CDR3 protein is CACRHRGRNEQFF. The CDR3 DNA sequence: TGTGCCTGCAGGCACAGGGGGCGCAATGAGCAGTTCTTC.

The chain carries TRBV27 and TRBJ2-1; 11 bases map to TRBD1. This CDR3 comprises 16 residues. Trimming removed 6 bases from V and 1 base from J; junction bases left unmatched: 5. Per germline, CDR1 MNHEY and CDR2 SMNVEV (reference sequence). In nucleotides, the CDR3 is TGTGCCAGCAGGGGACAGGGGGGAGAGTCCTACAATGAGCAGTTCTTC. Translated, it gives CASRGQGGESYNEQFF.

The CDR3, as DNA: TGCGCCAGCAGCCAAGCAAGGGCCGGGGTTGGGGCAGATACGCAGTATTTT. This encodes CASSQARAGVGADTQYF. The chain has TRBV4-3 and TRBJ2-3; a possible D gene is TRBD2 (5 bases). Trimming pared 1 base from V and 4 bases from J, leaving 18 bases between. Germline assignment: CDR1 LGHNA and CDR2 YSLEER. The CDR3 consists of 17 residues.

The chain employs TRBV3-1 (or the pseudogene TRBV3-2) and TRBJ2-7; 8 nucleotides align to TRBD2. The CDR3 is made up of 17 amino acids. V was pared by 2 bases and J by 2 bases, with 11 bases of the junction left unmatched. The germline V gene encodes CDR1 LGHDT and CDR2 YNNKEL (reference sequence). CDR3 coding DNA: TGTGCCAGCAGCCAACCCACGGGGGGGGTCACCCCCTACGAGCAGTACTTC. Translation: CASSQPTGGVTPYEQYF.

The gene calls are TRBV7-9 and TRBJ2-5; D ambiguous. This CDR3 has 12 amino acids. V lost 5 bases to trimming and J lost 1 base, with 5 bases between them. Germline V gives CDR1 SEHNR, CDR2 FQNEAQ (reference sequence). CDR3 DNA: TGTGCCAGCAGCCACGGCCAAGAGACCCAGTACTTC. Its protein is CASSHGQETQYF.

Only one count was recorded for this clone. CDR3 residues: CARSVPGLAVPDTQYF. The DNA for the CDR3 is TGTGCCAGAAGCGTCCCGGGACTAGCGGTCCCAGATACGCAGTATTTT. J is TRBJ2-3 and V is TRBV5-3, with 11 bases that match TRBD2. TRBV5-3 qualifies as an ORF whose function is uncertain. Losses at the gene ends were 4 bases for V and 4 bases for J; bases not matched to a gene: 8. There are 16 residues in the CDR3.

The CDR3 DNA follows: TGCGCCAGCAGCTTAACGAGACACCACCAAGAGACCCAGTACTTC. Encoded protein: CASSLTRHHQETQYF. The chain has TRBV5-1 and TRBJ2-5, with D unresolved. V gave up 2 bases and J gave up 0 bases, with 11 bases separating them. This CDR3 comprises 15 residues. Germline V gives CDR1 SGHRS, CDR2 YFSETQ.

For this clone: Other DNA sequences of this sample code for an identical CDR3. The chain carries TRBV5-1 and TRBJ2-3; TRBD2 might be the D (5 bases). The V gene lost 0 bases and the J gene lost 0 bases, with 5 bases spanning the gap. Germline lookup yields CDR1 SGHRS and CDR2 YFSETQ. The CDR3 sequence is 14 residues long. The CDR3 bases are TGCGCCAGCAGCTTGGGGACTAGCACAGATACGCAGTATTTT. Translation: CASSLGTSTDTQYF.

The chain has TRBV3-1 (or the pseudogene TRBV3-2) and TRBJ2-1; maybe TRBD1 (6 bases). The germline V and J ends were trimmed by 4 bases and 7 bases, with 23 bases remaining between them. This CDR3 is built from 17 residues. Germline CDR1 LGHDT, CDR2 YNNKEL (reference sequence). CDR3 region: CASSLPLGMSQGNEQFF. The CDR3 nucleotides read TGTGCCAGCAGCCTACCTCTCGGAATGTCCCAGGGGAATGAGCAGTTCTTC.

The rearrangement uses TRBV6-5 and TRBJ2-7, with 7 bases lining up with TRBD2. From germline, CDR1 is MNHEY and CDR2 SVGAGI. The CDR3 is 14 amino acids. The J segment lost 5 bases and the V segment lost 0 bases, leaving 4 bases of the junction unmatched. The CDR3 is CASSYSQGGDEQYF. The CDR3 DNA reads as TGTGCCAGCAGTTACTCGCAGGGAGGGGACGAGCAGTACTTC.

For the CDR3, the DNA is TGCAGCGTTGAGGATGAACTGGACAGGGCGGACTATGGCTACACCTTC. Protein sequence: CSVEDELDRADYGYTF. The chain links TRBV29-1 to TRBJ1-2, with TRBD1 identical over 8 bases. The V gene end was trimmed by 3 bases and the J gene end by 3 bases; junction bases not matched to a gene: 12. In germline, CDR1 is SQVTM, CDR2 ANQGSEA. This CDR3 has 16 residues.

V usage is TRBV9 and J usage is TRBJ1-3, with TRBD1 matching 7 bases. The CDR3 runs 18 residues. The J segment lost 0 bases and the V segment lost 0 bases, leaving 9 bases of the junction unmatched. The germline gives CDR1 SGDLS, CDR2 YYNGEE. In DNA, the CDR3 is TGTGCCAGCAGCGTAGCCGGGACAGCCTTTTACTCTGGAAACACCATATATTTT. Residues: CASSVAGTAFYSGNTIYF.

CDR3: CASSDGTGHGYTF. CDR3 DNA: TGTGCCAGCAGTGATGGGACAGGGCACGGCTACACCTTC. The chain carries TRBV25-1 and TRBJ1-2; 9 bases are a match to TRBD1. J lost 8 bases, V lost 3 bases, and 4 bases had no gene match. CDR1 is MGHDK and CDR2 is SYGVNS in the germline V gene. This CDR3 is built from 13 residues.